A single sample gave rise to the 10 T cell receptor beta chains below, sequenced in a study of Ad26.COV2.S vaccination and SARS-CoV-2 variants. TCRdb's copy holds only in-frame clones and misses some; the assay was immunoSEQ multiplex PCR. The top ten clones hold less than 6% of a sample with approximately 150,000 clones, just over 85% of them seen once. The sequencing used peripheral blood, collected after recovery from COVID-19. The receptors here all came from a human donor who had recovered from COVID-19.

The gene calls are TRBV28 and TRBJ2-1; no clear D gene. V was clipped by 7 bases and J by 6 bases, with 10 bases between them. The germline V gene encodes CDR1 MDHEN and CDR2 SYDVKM. The CDR3 runs to 12 residues. CDR3 loop: CASTKTFNEQFF. The CDR3 DNA sequence: TGTGCCAGCACTAAAACCTTCAATGAGCAGTTCTTC.

V is TRBV5-4 and J is TRBJ2-2, with TRBD2 matching 11 bases. Germline loops: CDR1 SGHNT, CDR2 YYREEE (reference sequence). CDR3 length equals 16 residues. The V and J ends lost 0 bases and 4 bases, in that order; junction bases with no gene match: 2. DNA for the CDR3: TGTGCCAGCAGCTTGGGTAGCGGGGGGGCCACCGGGGAGCTGTTTTTT. This encodes CASSLGSGGATGELFF.

This chain connects TRBV29-1 to TRBJ2-2; D remains ambiguous. Germline V gene sequence: CDR1 SQVTM, CDR2 ANQGSEA. Trimming took 4 bases from V and 4 from J, leaving 4 bases between them. This CDR3 contains 11 residues. The CDR3 is CSVAGTGELFF. The CDR3 DNA follows: TGCAGCGTTGCAGGCACCGGGGAGCTGTTTTTT.

The chain has TRBV14 and TRBJ1-6; D is undetermined. V gave up 0 bases and J gave up 10 bases, with 7 bases separating them. Germline V gives CDR1 SGHDN, CDR2 FVKESK. The CDR3 runs to 13 residues. CDR3 DNA sequence: TGTGCCAGCAGCCAAGATAACGGGTCACCCCTCCACTTT. As protein: CASSQDNGSPLHF.

This sequence joins TRBV7-2 and TRBJ1-5; TRBD1 might be the D (5 bases). Germline V CDR1 and CDR2: SGHTA, FQGNSA. With 4 bases removed from V and 0 bases from J, the gap between germline ends came to 7 bases. CDR3 length: 14 amino acids. DNA for the CDR3: TGTGCCAGCAGCTCAGACAGTAGCAATCAGCCCCAGCATTTT. This gives the protein CASSSDSSNQPQHF.

The chain employs TRBV15 and TRBJ1-6; D not certain. This CDR3 region has 13 residues. Trimming shortened V by 4 bases and J by 10 bases, and 11 bases separated the two germline ends. Germline V CDR1 and CDR2: LNHNV, YYDKDF (reference sequence). In DNA, the CDR3 is TGTGCCACCAGCAATAGGGTAACCTCACCCCTCCACTTT. The encoded protein is CATSNRVTSPLHF.

The V gene is TRBV30, the J gene TRBJ1-1, with 7 bases that match TRBD1. CDR3 length: 19 residues. Trimming cost V 1 base and J 0 bases; bases outside gene matches: 17. Germline lookup yields CDR1 GTSNPN and CDR2 SVGIG (reference sequence). The CDR3 is CAWSDRPLTGWVMNTEAFF. CDR3 in DNA: TGTGCCTGGAGTGACCGCCCTTTGACAGGGTGGGTGATGAACACTGAAGCTTTCTTT.

This chain joins TRBV19 and TRBJ2-2; D is perhaps TRBD2 (5 bases). V lost 7 bases, J lost 4 bases, and 16 bases lay in between. Germline V gene lookup returns CDR1 LNHDA and CDR2 SQIVND (reference sequence). This CDR3 has 15 residues. The CDR3 DNA reads as TGTGCCAGTACCCCCCACGAGGGTGGCACCGGGGAGCTGTTTTTT. Amino acids: CASTPHEGGTGELFF.

The V call is TRBV11-3, the J call TRBJ2-1; TRBD1 aligns across 8 bases. The CDR3 totals 14 residues. Trimming took 6 bases from V and 4 from J; bases not matched to a gene: 5. Germline CDR1 is SGHNT and CDR2 is YENEEA. The CDR3 here is CASSRRQGYNEQFF. The DNA of the CDR3 is TGTGCCAGCAGTCGGAGACAGGGGTACAATGAGCAGTTCTTC. Complete variable domain (other parts from reference TRBV11-3 and TRBJ2-1): EAGVVQSPRYKIIEKKQPVAFWCNPISGHNTLYWYLQNLGQGPELLIRYENEEAVDDSQLPKDRFSAERLKGVDSTLKIQPAELGDSAVYLCASSRRQGYNEQFFGPGTRLTVL.

This clone was detected only a few times. The rearrangement uses TRBV7-9 and TRBJ1-1, with D unclear. There are 14 residues in the CDR3. V was cut by 1 base and J by 1 base, with 7 bases left in between. Germline CDR1 reads SEHNR; CDR2 reads FQNEAQ (reference sequence). CDR3 in DNA: TGTGCCAGCAGCTTAGGCGTGGCGAACACTGAAGCTTTCTTT. It yields the protein CASSLGVANTEAFF.